Detailed here is one TCR beta chain. What it binds is not known. The read is 3 residues too short to cover the CDR3 end, so that end is filled in from the germline J gene. The data are from a study of T cells in women clearing cervical HPV infection. Study outcomes and limitations: Associations may precede or follow infection; HPV-specific or memory T cells were not isolated.

The repertoire was sequenced with immunoSEQ multiplex PCR; TCRdb's copy has only in-frame clones and lacks some. Across roughly 45,000 clones, the top ten clones capture about 0.97% of the sample. The CDR3 consists of 13 residues. Germline CDR1 and CDR2: MNHNS and SASEGT. This chain links TRBV6-1 with TRBJ1-1; no reliable D call. The TCR sequence derives from a woman aged 18 to 75 with a cervical HPV16 infection that either progressed to CIN3+ or cleared (not recorded which). Sequenced: blood buffy coat. The covered CDR3 bases are TGTGCCAGCAGTGAATATTCCGGCAGGTTA. It codes for CASSEYSGRL. The whole CDR3 is CASSEYSGRLAFF.